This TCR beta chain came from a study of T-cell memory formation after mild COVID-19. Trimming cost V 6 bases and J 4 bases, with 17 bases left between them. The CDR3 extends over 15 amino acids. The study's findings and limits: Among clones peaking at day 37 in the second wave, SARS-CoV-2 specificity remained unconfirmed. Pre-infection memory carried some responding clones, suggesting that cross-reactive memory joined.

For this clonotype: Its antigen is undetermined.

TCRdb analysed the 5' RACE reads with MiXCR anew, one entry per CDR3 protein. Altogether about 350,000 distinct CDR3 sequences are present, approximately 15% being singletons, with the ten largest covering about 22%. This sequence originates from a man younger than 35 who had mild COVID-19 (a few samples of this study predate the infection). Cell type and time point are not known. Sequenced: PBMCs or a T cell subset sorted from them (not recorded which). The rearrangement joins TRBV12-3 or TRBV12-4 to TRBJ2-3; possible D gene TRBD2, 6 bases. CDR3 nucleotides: TGTGCCAGCAGCGCCAGACCCACTAGCCCAGATACGCAGTATTTT. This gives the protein CASSARPTSPDTQYF.